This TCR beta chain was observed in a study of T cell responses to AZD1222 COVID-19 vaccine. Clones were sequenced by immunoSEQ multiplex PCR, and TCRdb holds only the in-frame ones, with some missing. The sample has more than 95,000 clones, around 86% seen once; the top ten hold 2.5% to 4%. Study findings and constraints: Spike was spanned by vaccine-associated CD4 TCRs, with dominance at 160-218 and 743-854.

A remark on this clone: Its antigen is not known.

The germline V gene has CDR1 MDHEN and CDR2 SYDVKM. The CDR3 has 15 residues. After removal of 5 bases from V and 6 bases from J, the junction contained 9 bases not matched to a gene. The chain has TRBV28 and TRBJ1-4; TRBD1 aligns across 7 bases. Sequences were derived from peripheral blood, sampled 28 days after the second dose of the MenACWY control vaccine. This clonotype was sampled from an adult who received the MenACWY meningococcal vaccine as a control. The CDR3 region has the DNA TGTGCCAGCAGTGGGGGACAGTCGGGGCATGAAAAACTGTTTTTT. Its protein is CASSGGQSGHEKLFF.